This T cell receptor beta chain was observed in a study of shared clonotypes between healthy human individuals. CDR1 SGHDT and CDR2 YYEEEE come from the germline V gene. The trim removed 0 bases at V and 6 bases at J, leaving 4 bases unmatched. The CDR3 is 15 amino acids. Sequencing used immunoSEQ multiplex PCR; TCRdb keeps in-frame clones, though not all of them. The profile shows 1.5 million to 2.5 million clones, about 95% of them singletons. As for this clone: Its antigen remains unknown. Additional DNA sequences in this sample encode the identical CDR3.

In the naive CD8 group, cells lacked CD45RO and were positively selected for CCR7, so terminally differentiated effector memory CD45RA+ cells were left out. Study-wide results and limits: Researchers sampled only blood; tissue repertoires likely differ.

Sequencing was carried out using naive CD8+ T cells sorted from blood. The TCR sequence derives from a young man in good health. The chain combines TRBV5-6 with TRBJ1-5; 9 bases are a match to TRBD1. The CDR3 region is CASSLGTGGGQPQHF. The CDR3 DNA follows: TGTGCCAGCAGCTTGGGTACAGGGGGCGGTCAGCCCCAGCATTTT.